A single sample is the source of the 31 T cell receptor beta chains below, sequenced in a study of beta chain features in type 1 diabetes. Points from the study as a whole: All four CD4+ subsets from Type 1 diabetes patients carried moderately but significantly shorter TCRB CDR3s.

Every isolated RNA sample was fully reverse transcribed, so sequencing captured expressed TCRB transcripts. Repertoires were generated with immunoSEQ multiplex PCR, while TCRdb's copy carries only in-frame clones and drops some. The data show around 690,000 clones, around an eighth seen once. No antigen has been assigned to these receptors. Source material: naive CD4+ T cells from blood. These receptors originate from a man aged 25-45 years with type 1 diabetes.

Only a few counts were recorded for this clone. The chain employs TRBV29-1 and TRBJ1-1; 10 bases line up with TRBD1. The germline V gene encodes CDR1 SQVTM and CDR2 ANQGSEA. The CDR3 totals 13 residues. Trimming at V came to 7 bases and at J to 6 bases, leaving 8 bases not matched to a gene. In nucleotides, the CDR3 is TGCAGCGCCCGGGACAGGGGTTTCTCTGAAGCTTTCTTT. Translated, it gives CSARDRGFSEAFF.

The chain employs TRBV18 and TRBJ2-1, with no clear D. The V end lost 3 bases, the J end lost 2 bases, and 8 bases lay between the germline ends. CDR1 is KGHSH, CDR2 LQKENI, per germline. The CDR3 totals 14 residues. CDR3: CASSPVMAYNEQFF. The DNA of the CDR3 is TGTGCCAGCTCACCGGTAATGGCCTACAATGAGCAGTTCTTC. Filled out from reference TRBV18 and TRBJ2-1, the complete variable domain reads NAGVMQNPRHLVRRRGQEARLRCSPMKGHSHVYWYRQLPEEGLKFMVYLQKENIIDESGMPKERFSAEFPKEGPSILRIQQVVRGDSAAYFCASSPVMAYNEQFFGPGTRLTVL.

This clone was seen a handful of times. V usage is TRBV2 and J usage is TRBJ1-5; the D is unclear. This CDR3 is 11 amino acids long. Trimming removed 6 bases from V and 4 bases from J, with 4 bases in between. Germline V CDR1 and CDR2: SNHLY, FYNNEI. CDR3 sequence reads: CASRANQPQHF. CDR3 sequence (DNA): TGTGCCAGCAGGGCGAATCAGCCCCAGCATTTT.

The J gene is TRBJ2-4, the V gene TRBV6-5; no definite D call. The germline CDR1 and CDR2 sequences are MNHEY and SVGAGI. This CDR3 comprises 16 residues. V lost 2 bases to trimming and J lost 8 bases, with 19 bases between them. The CDR3 loop reads CASSYLSAQGFDIQYF. The CDR3 coding sequence is TGTGCCAGCAGTTACCTCAGTGCCCAAGGGTTCGACATTCAGTACTTC.

This clone was detected a few times. The V call is TRBV28, the J call TRBJ1-2; TRBD1 might be the D (5 bases). Germline CDR1 reads MDHEN; CDR2 reads SYDVKM. The CDR3 consists of 11 residues. V lost 5 bases, J lost 10 bases, and 11 bases lay in between. The CDR3, as DNA: TGTGCCAGCAGTAGTAAGGGGACCTACACCTTC. Translated: CASSSKGTYTF.

CDR3 residues: CASSTGLAVETQYF. Here the CDR3 DNA reads TGTGCCAGCAGTACGGGACTAGCAGTGGAGACCCAGTACTTC. The J gene is TRBJ2-5, the V gene TRBV28; 9 bases are shared with TRBD2. The V gene's germline CDR1 is MDHEN and CDR2 SYDVKM. V gave up 5 bases and J gave up 5 bases; unmatched junction bases: 6. CDR3 length: 14 residues.

This clone was observed many times. The chain combines TRBV13 with TRBJ2-7; 8 bases are shared with TRBD1. The CDR3 totals 14 residues. J lost 3 bases, V lost 5 bases, and 6 bases had no gene match. Germline V CDR1 and CDR2: PRHDT, FYEKMQ (reference sequence). CDR3 in DNA: TGTGCCAGCAGCCGCGGGGACAGGCGCTACGAGCAGTACTTC. Amino acids: CASSRGDRRYEQYF.

A few counts support this clone. This chain uses TRBV6-5 with TRBJ2-5; TRBD2 aligns across 8 bases. Looked up from germline, CDR1 is MNHEY and CDR2 is SVGAGI. The CDR3 runs to 15 residues. J gave up 5 bases and V 2 bases, and 7 bases lay outside the gene matches. The CDR3 here is CASSYGSAGDETQYF. CDR3 coding DNA: TGTGCCAGCAGTTACGGCTCAGCGGGGGATGAGACCCAGTACTTC.

There are a few counts of this clone. This rearrangement joins TRBV7-2 to TRBJ2-1, with 8 bases that match TRBD1. J lost 6 bases, V lost 3 bases, and 10 bases had no gene match. CDR3 size: 16 residues. The V gene's germline CDR1 is SGHTA and CDR2 FQGNSA. This CDR3 reads CASSFLRQGLGNEQFF. Written as DNA, the CDR3 is TGTGCCAGCAGCTTTCTTAGACAGGGGTTGGGCAATGAGCAGTTCTTC.

V usage is TRBV9 and J usage is TRBJ1-3; D is ambiguous. The germline gives CDR1 SGDLS, CDR2 YYNGEE. Trimming removed 4 bases from V and 0 bases from J, with 8 bases in between. The CDR3 extends over 14 amino acids. CDR3 nucleotides: TGTGCCAGCAGCCCAGCGGGCTCTGGAAACACCATATATTTT. It specifies CASSPAGSGNTIYF.

CDR3 residues: CASSSRDRSYEQYF. The DNA for the CDR3 is TGTGCCAGCAGTTCCCGGGACAGAAGCTACGAGCAGTACTTC. The gene calls are TRBV6-5 and TRBJ2-7, with 7 bases lining up with TRBD1. The V and J ends lost 4 bases and 3 bases, in that order; junction bases with no gene match: 6. The germline V gene has CDR1 MNHEY and CDR2 SVGAGI. This CDR3 is built from 14 residues.

This clone was counted only a few times. J is TRBJ2-3 and V is TRBV7-2; D is possibly TRBD1 (6 bases). Germline V gene data show CDR1 as SGHTA and CDR2 as FQGNSA. The CDR3 loop spans 15 amino acids. V lost 1 base and J 6 bases, leaving 14 bases between the germline ends. This CDR3 reads CASSLVTGLRDTQYF. As DNA, the CDR3 is TGTGCCAGCAGCTTAGTTACAGGGTTGAGGGATACGCAGTATTTT.

This clone occurred a few times. The V call is TRBV25-1, the J call TRBJ1-2; 7 nucleotides agree with TRBD1. CDR3 length: 13 amino acids. Germline CDR1 and CDR2: MGHDK and SYGVNS. J gave up 2 bases and V 8 bases, and 5 bases lay outside the gene matches. The CDR3 sequence is CASSGTENYGYTF. The CDR3, as DNA: TGTGCCAGCTCCGGGACAGAGAACTATGGCTACACCTTC.

This clone has just a few counts. The chain links TRBV5-6 to TRBJ1-6; 10 bases align to TRBD1. V shed 6 bases, J shed 8 bases, and the junction held 11 bases outside the gene matches. Germline V gene sequence: CDR1 SGHDT, CDR2 YYEEEE. The length of the CDR3 is 16 residues. CDR3 region: CASIRGKGTGDSPLHF. DNA for the CDR3: TGTGCCAGCATCCGTGGTAAAGGGACAGGGGATTCACCCCTCCACTTT.

This clone was seen a handful of times. The chain joins TRBV14 to TRBJ2-2, with D perhaps matching TRBD1 (5 bases). Germline V CDR1 and CDR2: SGHDN, FVKESK. This CDR3 contains 14 residues. The V gene lost 4 bases and the J gene lost 2 bases, with 8 bases spanning the gap. CDR3 in amino acids: CASSPQGNTGELFF. CDR3 bases: TGTGCCAGCAGCCCCCAGGGTAACACCGGGGAGCTGTTTTTT.

This rearrangement joins TRBV29-1 to TRBJ2-1, with 7 bases that match TRBD1. The germline V gene has CDR1 SQVTM and CDR2 ANQGSEA. Trimming at V came to 4 bases and at J to 5 bases, leaving 11 bases not matched to a gene. The CDR3 is 15 residues long. In DNA form, the CDR3 reads TGCAGCGTTGTCGAGGACAGGAATTTTAACAATGAGCAGTTCTTC. The encoded protein is CSVVEDRNFNNEQFF.

The V gene is TRBV6-6, the J gene TRBJ1-1, with 8 bases identical to TRBD1. From germline, CDR1 is MNHNY and CDR2 SVGAGI (reference sequence). V trimming: 5 bases; J trimming: 1 base; junction bases outside the gene matches: 3. This CDR3 comprises 14 residues. CDR3 coding DNA: TGTGCCAGCAGTGCGGGACAGGAGAACACTGAAGCTTTCTTT. Amino acids: CASSAGQENTEAFF.

A few counts support this clone. The V and J genes are TRBV18 and TRBJ2-2; TRBD1 is a possible D gene (5 bases). V gave up 3 bases and J gave up 3 bases, with 11 bases separating them. This CDR3 contains 15 residues. Germline CDR1 KGHSH, CDR2 LQKENI. CDR3 nucleotide sequence: TGTGCCAGCTCACCCGGGCAGGGCTACACCGGGGAGCTGTTTTTT. It specifies CASSPGQGYTGELFF. Combining the CDR3 with reference TRBV18 and TRBJ2-2 gives the whole variable domain NAGVMQNPRHLVRRRGQEARLRCSPMKGHSHVYWYRQLPEEGLKFMVYLQKENIIDESGMPKERFSAEFPKEGPSILRIQQVVRGDSAAYFCASSPGQGYTGELFFGEGSRLTVL.

This clone was observed a handful of times. This chain joins TRBV11-3 and TRBJ1-1; no reliable D call. Germline CDR1 reads SGHNT; CDR2 reads YENEEA. V was trimmed by 2 bases and J by 1 base, leaving 11 bases between them. This CDR3 is 15 amino acids long. The CDR3 coding sequence is TGTGCCAGCAGCTTACTAGGAGGTGGGAACACTGAAGCTTTCTTT. Protein product: CASSLLGGGNTEAFF.

The sample holds a few counts of this clone. The rearrangement links TRBV13 to TRBJ2-5; D unclear. V gave up 5 bases and J gave up 4 bases, with 11 bases separating them. The CDR3 covers 13 residues. Germline lookup yields CDR1 PRHDT and CDR2 FYEKMQ (reference sequence). The DNA of the CDR3 is TGTGCCAGCAGCCCGCGGCCGAGAGAGACCCAGTACTTC. This codes for CASSPRPRETQYF.

This CDR3 reads CASSSTGTNTGELFF. DNA of the CDR3: TGCGCCAGCAGCTCGACAGGGACGAACACCGGGGAGCTGTTTTTT. V gene TRBV5-1 combines with J gene TRBJ2-2; 7 positions agree with TRBD1. Germline values: CDR1 SGHRS, CDR2 YFSETQ. V shed 3 bases and J 0 bases; nucleotides not matched to a gene: 2. The length of the CDR3 is 15 residues.

The chain has TRBV9 and TRBJ2-1; D ambiguous. The length of the CDR3 is 13 residues. Trimming shortened V by 0 bases and J by 4 bases, and 5 bases separated the two germline ends. Germline CDR1 and CDR2: SGDLS and YYNGEE. This CDR3 is CASSVGVYNEQFF. The CDR3 bases are TGTGCCAGCAGCGTAGGAGTTTACAATGAGCAGTTCTTC.

This clone was recorded a few times. The chain uses TRBV28 and TRBJ1-2, with 8 bases that match TRBD1. V lost 2 bases, J lost 7 bases, and 6 bases stayed unmatched. The CDR3 totals 14 residues. In germline, CDR1 is MDHEN, CDR2 SYDVKM. The CDR3 DNA reads as TGTGCCAGCAGTTTACTTCAGGGGGCGGCTGGCTACACCTTC. It is translated as CASSLLQGAAGYTF.

This clone appeared a few times. The chain recombines TRBV9 with TRBJ2-3, with 8 bases lining up with TRBD2. The CDR3 loop spans 16 amino acids. J lost 0 bases, V lost 4 bases, and 7 bases had no gene match. Germline lookup yields CDR1 SGDLS and CDR2 YYNGEE. The CDR3, as DNA: TGTGCCAGCAGCACCATAGCGGGAACTAGCACAGATACGCAGTATTTT. Translating gives CASSTIAGTSTDTQYF.

This clone has only a few counts. The rearrangement links TRBV30 to TRBJ2-5, with 7 bases lining up with TRBD1. The CDR3 covers 14 residues. From germline, CDR1 is GTSNPN and CDR2 SVGIG (reference sequence). V shed 1 base and J 3 bases; nucleotides not matched to a gene: 5. The CDR3 region is CAWSAGTVKETQYF. CDR3 DNA sequence: TGTGCCTGGAGTGCCGGGACAGTTAAAGAGACCCAGTACTTC.

The chain carries TRBV5-1 and TRBJ1-6; D gene ambiguous. The CDR3 is 13 amino acids. The germline CDR1 and CDR2 sequences are SGHRS and YFSETQ. V was cut by 4 bases and J by 6 bases, with 8 bases left in between. The CDR3 nucleotides read TGCGCCAGCAGCATTGACACTAATTCACCCCTCCACTTT. Translating gives CASSIDTNSPLHF.

This clone turned up a few times. This rearrangement joins TRBV30 to TRBJ2-7; D not certain. This CDR3 comprises 14 residues. The germline V gene has CDR1 GTSNPN and CDR2 SVGIG (reference sequence). Trimming took 2 bases from V and 4 from J, leaving 15 bases between them. The CDR3, as DNA: TGTGCCTGGAGTTTGGGCGTCAGTAGGTACGAGCAGTACTTC. Amino acids: CAWSLGVSRYEQYF.

This clone has just a few counts. DNA of the CDR3: TGTGCCAGCAGCCAAGATAAGGGGCAGGGCTACACCTTC. It yields the protein CASSQDKGQGYTF. The rearrangement uses TRBV4-2 and TRBJ1-2; possible D gene TRBD1, 5 bases. This CDR3 has 13 residues. Germline CDR1 LGHNA, CDR2 YNFKEQ. Trimming removed 0 bases at V and 8 bases at J, with 10 bases between.

This clone has a handful of counts. V and J are TRBV7-3 and TRBJ2-3; no clear D gene. The CDR3 is 13 amino acids. V lost 3 bases and J lost 2, with 6 bases in between. Germline V gene data show CDR1 as SGHTA and CDR2 as FQGTGA. CDR3 bases: TGTGCCAGCAGCTTCCGGGTCACAGATACGCAGTATTTT. Protein product: CASSFRVTDTQYF.

The CDR3 coding sequence is TGTGCCAGCAGCCCCTCCCAGGGGGATAGCGAGCAGTACTTC. It is translated as CASSPSQGDSEQYF. The V gene is TRBV28, the J gene TRBJ2-7; 7 positions match TRBD1. V dropped 6 bases and J dropped 6; count of bases not matched to a gene: 11. CDR1 and CDR2 from the germline V gene are MDHEN and SYDVKM. The CDR3 length is 14 residues.

This clone turned up a few times. The germline gene is not matched at one end of the junction; a read error may be the cause. The chain couples TRBV7-2 to TRBJ2-7; the D call may be TRBD1 or TRBD2 (5 bases each). Germline CDR1 SGHTA, CDR2 FQGNSA. The CDR3 covers 15 residues. CDR3 DNA sequence: TGTGCCAGCAGCTTACGAGCCGGGGCGTCCTTCGAGCAGTACTTC. It encodes CASSLRAGASFEQYF.